The sequence of this T cell receptor beta chain was determined in a study of siplizumab effects on memory and regulatory T cells. V was cut by 6 bases and J by 7 bases, with 21 bases left in between. CDR3 length equals 15 residues. CDR1 and CDR2 from the germline V gene are MDHEN and SYDVKM. The data were produced by immunoSEQ multiplex PCR, yet TCRdb's version contains in-frame clones alone and is incomplete. The sample carries approximately 92,000 clones, around 94% recorded once. This TCR was recovered from a human donor in good health. Sample: non-Treg CD4+ T cells sorted from blood. This chain links TRBV28 with TRBJ1-1; D ambiguous. The CDR3 bases are TGTGCCAGCAGACCCACCGGGAAGGTGAACTTTGAAGCTTTCTTT. Amino acid sequence: CASRPTGKVNFEAFF.